What follows are 12 T cell receptor beta chains derived from one specimen sequenced in a study of CD8+ T cells in alopecia areata. As the sequencing template, cDNA was produced by extracting RNA and reverse transcribing it. The table came from immunoSEQ multiplex PCR; TCRdb's copy has only in-frame clones and leaves some out. Among some 190,000 clones listed, roughly half were seen once. Documented treatment: oral pan-JAK inhibitor, 5-10 mg twice daily. Sample: CD8+ T cells sorted from blood, taken at approximately week 52, from a patient treated with tofacitinib. These receptors were obtained from a human donor with alopecia areata.

The chain employs TRBV5-6 and TRBJ1-5; D gene uncertain. Per germline, CDR1 SGHDT and CDR2 YYEEEE. This CDR3 has 13 amino acids. V gave up 4 bases and J gave up 4 bases, with 9 bases separating them. CDR3 loop: CASSRMGNQPQHF. In nucleotides, the CDR3 is TGTGCCAGCAGCCGCATGGGTAATCAGCCCCAGCATTTT.

This clone has a single count. The CDR3 coding sequence is TGTGCCACCAGCACGGGACAGGGGGCGTATAATTCACCCCTCCACTTT. Residues: CATSTGQGAYNSPLHF. The J gene is TRBJ1-6, the V gene TRBV15; TRBD1 matches 12 bases. The CDR3 length is 16 residues. Germline V gene sequence: CDR1 LNHNV, CDR2 YYDKDF (reference sequence). V was pared by 4 bases and J by 4 bases, with 2 bases of the junction left unmatched.

This clone has only a few counts. This chain links TRBV27 with TRBJ1-2; tentatively, D is TRBD1 (6 bases). V was cut by 5 bases and J by 4 bases, with 14 bases left in between. Germline V lookup: CDR1 MNHEY, CDR2 SMNVEV (reference sequence). The CDR3 covers 14 residues. CDR3 sequence: CASSTGWESYGYTF. The DNA for the CDR3 is TGTGCCAGCAGTACAGGGTGGGAAAGCTATGGCTACACCTTC.

V usage is TRBV6-6 and J usage is TRBJ2-5, with D possibly being TRBD1 (5 bases). CDR1 and CDR2 from the germline V gene are MNHNY and SVGAGI (reference sequence). This CDR3 comprises 11 residues. The V end was cut by 6 bases, the J end by 5 bases, with 7 bases between. The CDR3 nucleotides read TGTGCCAGCAGGGACAAGGAGACCCAGTACTTC. This gives the protein CASRDKETQYF.

This clone was detected a few times. V is TRBV5-4 and J is TRBJ1-1, with 9 nucleotides matching TRBD1. After removal of 4 bases from V and 11 bases from J, the junction contained 9 bases not matched to a gene. This CDR3 has 13 amino acids. Germline values: CDR1 SGHNT, CDR2 YYREEE (reference sequence). The CDR3 DNA sequence: TGTGCCAGCAGCATCGGGACAGGGAGGAGGGCTTTCTTT. This codes for CASSIGTGRRAFF. Together with reference TRBV5-4 and TRBJ1-1, the CDR3 gives the full variable domain: ETGVTQSPTHLIKTRGQQVTLRCSSQSGHNTVSWYQQALGQGPQFIFQYYREEENGRGNFPPRFSGLQFPNYSSELNVNALELDDSALYLCASSIGTGRRAFFGQGTRLTVV.

This clone was detected a few times. The V gene is TRBV9, the J gene TRBJ2-1; D perhaps matches TRBD1 (6 bases). CDR3 length equals 15 residues. Germline values: CDR1 SGDLS, CDR2 YYNGEE. V shed 0 bases and J shed 4 bases, with 11 bases lying between them. The CDR3 coding sequence is TGTGCCAGCAGCGTAGACCCGGGACAATACAATGAGCAGTTCTTC. Translated: CASSVDPGQYNEQFF.

This clone has just a few counts. This chain connects TRBV4-3 to TRBJ2-6, with TRBD1 matching 7 bases. The junction had 0 bases not matched to a gene; V was cut back by 1 base and J by 3 bases. The CDR3 is made up of 15 amino acids. CDR1 LGHNA and CDR2 YSLEER come from the germline V gene. The CDR3 loop is CASSQGTGGANVLTF. CDR3 in DNA: TGCGCCAGCAGCCAAGGGACAGGTGGGGCCAACGTCCTGACTTTC.

V and J are TRBV29-1 and TRBJ2-5; D may be TRBD1 (6 bases). With the DNA end fitting TRBJ2-7 better, the J assignment may be wrong. From germline, CDR1 is SQVTM and CDR2 ANQGSEA. The CDR3 runs to 13 residues. As DNA, the CDR3 is TGCAGCGTTGTGGACAGCCTCCGAGGCGAGCAGTACTTC. Its protein product is CSVVDSLRGEQYF.

The chain combines TRBV7-8 with TRBJ1-2, with D unclear. V shed 1 base and J shed 0 bases, with 6 bases lying between them. Germline CDR1 is SGHVS and CDR2 is FQNEAQ. The length of the CDR3 is 14 residues. The CDR3 region is CASSLDGPNYGYTF. Here the CDR3 DNA reads TGTGCCAGCAGCTTAGACGGCCCTAACTATGGCTACACCTTC. The entire variable domain, with the rest obtained from reference TRBV7-8 and TRBJ1-2, is as follows: GAGVSQSPRYKVAKRGQDVALRCDPISGHVSLFWYQQALGQGPEFLTYFQNEAQLDKSGLPSDRFFAERPEGSVSTLKIQRTQQEDSAVYLCASSLDGPNYGYTFGSGTRLTVV.

The J gene is TRBJ2-7, the V gene TRBV13; unclear D gene. Trimming removed 0 bases from V and 3 bases from J, with 6 bases in between. This CDR3 is built from 13 residues. Germline V CDR1 and CDR2: PRHDT, FYEKMQ (reference sequence). CDR3 region: CASSLGKGYEQYF. For the CDR3, the DNA is TGTGCCAGCAGCTTAGGCAAGGGCTACGAGCAGTACTTC.

The rearrangement uses TRBV11-2 and TRBJ1-5; D gene unclear. Germline assignment: CDR1 SGHAT and CDR2 FQNNGV. The CDR3 spans 16 residues. Deletions cut 0 bases from V and 4 bases from J, with 13 bases between. The CDR3 nucleotides read TGTGCCAGCAGCTTAGATTCGAGTCTAGCAAATCAGCCCCAGCATTTT. It encodes CASSLDSSLANQPQHF.

This clone was picked up a small number of times. The J gene is TRBJ1-5, the V gene TRBV19; D perhaps matches TRBD1 (6 bases). The CDR3 is 13 residues long. The V end was cut by 2 bases, the J end by 15 bases, with 17 bases between. Germline CDR1 LNHDA, CDR2 SQIVND (reference sequence). CDR3 sequence reads: CASSIPRMDSLHF. As DNA, the CDR3 is TGTGCCAGTAGTATACCCCGCATGGACAGTTTGCATTTT. Drawing the rest from reference TRBV19 and TRBJ1-5, the complete variable domain is DGGITQSPKYLFRKEGQNVTLSCEQNLNHDAMYWYRQDPGQGLRLIYYSQIVNDFQKGDIAEGYSVSREKKESFPLTVTSAQKNPTAFYLCASSIPRMDSLHFGDGTRLSIL.